This T cell receptor (beta chain) was captured by sequencing in a study of cytomegalovirus exposure and HLA in healthy donors. Whole-study findings and limits: An assumption of roughly uniform sequencing depth across donors underlay the presence/absence analyses. In terms of immune exposure information, only CMV serostatus was available. A further, later analysis showed that HLA-associated TCR beta chains (compared with equally common others) were more clonally expanded.

The germline gives CDR1 SGHVS, CDR2 FQNEAQ. Trimming shortened V by 4 bases and J by 0 bases, and 16 bases separated the two germline ends. This CDR3 comprises 17 residues. To note about this clone: Antigen: not known.

PCR used 60 Vbeta primers and 13 Jbeta primers. Clones were read by immunoSEQ multiplex PCR, and TCRdb kept only the in-frame ones, dropping some. The data hold fewer than 200,000 clones, with less than 85% observed a single time. The material sequenced was PBMCs. The chain has TRBV7-8 and TRBJ2-4; D is possibly TRBD1 (5 bases). The clonotype comes from a man aged 60-69 years in good health and CMV-seronegative. CDR3: CASSSLTVVGAKNIQYF. CDR3 nucleotides: TGTGCCAGCAGCTCCTTGACAGTGGTGGGAGCCAAAAACATTCAGTACTTC.